The 30 T cell receptor beta chains reported below all come from one sample, sequenced in a study of a mutant IDH1 vaccine in newly diagnosed glioma. The time point is: week 35, safety follow-up. Vaccinated patients received 300 ug of mutant IDH1 20-mer peptide per dose, with topical imiquimod. Their recognized antigens are unknown. Profiling relied on immunoSEQ multiplex PCR, and the TCRdb table lists in-frame clones only, not all of them. The sample shows roughly 32,000 clones, around 80% of them seen only once. The sequenced sample was PBMCs, obtained from a glioma patient whose treatment included an IDH1 peptide vaccine. These receptors were taken from a man aged 40-50 years with glioma. Some clones in this sample may be carry-over from other donors' samples.

The gene calls are TRBV6-4 and TRBJ1-1; the D gene is possibly TRBD1 (6 bases). The germline gives CDR1 MRHNA, CDR2 SNTAGT. This CDR3 is built from 13 residues. Trimming left V 3 bases short and J 1 base short, with 6 bases between. Here the CDR3 reads CASSEGANTEAFF. CDR3 sequence (DNA): TGTGCCAGCAGTGAGGGGGCGAACACTGAAGCTTTCTTT.

The chain couples TRBV7-8 to TRBJ1-1; D not certain. V lost 7 bases and J 0 bases, leaving 15 bases between the germline ends. CDR1 is SGHVS, CDR2 FQNEAQ, per germline. The length of the CDR3 is 15 residues. The chain's CDR3 is CASNGKGRLNTEAFF. For the CDR3, the DNA is TGTGCCAGCAACGGAAAAGGACGGCTGAACACTGAAGCTTTCTTT.

V usage is TRBV30 and J usage is TRBJ1-1; D is perhaps TRBD1 (6 bases). The germline gives CDR1 GTSNPN, CDR2 SVGIG (reference sequence). V was trimmed by 3 bases and J by 5 bases, leaving 16 bases between them. The CDR3 length is 14 residues. CDR3 sequence: CAWRNRVRGTEAFF. The CDR3 DNA sequence: TGTGCCTGGAGAAACAGGGTCCGTGGGACTGAAGCTTTCTTT.

This clone turned up a few times. V gene TRBV4-2 combines with J gene TRBJ1-5; D not certain. Between the trimmed V and J ends, which lost 0 bases and 3 bases, there was a span of 12 bases. CDR3 size: 16 residues. Per germline, CDR1 LGHNA and CDR2 YNFKEQ. CDR3 amino acids: CASSQETQAYNQPQHF. CDR3 DNA: TGTGCCAGCAGCCAAGAAACCCAGGCCTACAATCAGCCCCAGCATTTT.

The chain uses TRBV6-9 and TRBJ1-6; unclear D gene. Germline CDR1 is MNHGY and CDR2 is SVAAGI. CDR3 size: 16 residues. V was cut by 5 bases and J by 0 bases, with 11 bases left in between. For the CDR3, the DNA is TGTGCCAGCAGTCCAGGCCGGAGCTCCTATAATTCACCCCTCCACTTT. Residues: CASSPGRSSYNSPLHF.

V gene TRBV7-2 combines with J gene TRBJ2-5, with a possible D match to TRBD1 (5 bases). V lost 3 bases and J 3 bases, leaving 8 bases between the germline ends. The CDR3 has 13 amino acids. Looked up from germline, CDR1 is SGHTA and CDR2 is FQGNSA. CDR3 in DNA: TGTGCCAGCAGCTTGATCAGGGAAGAGACCCAGTACTTC. Amino acid sequence: CASSLIREETQYF.

The rearrangement uses TRBV28 and TRBJ1-2; D is undetermined. The CDR3 is 13 residues long. Germline V CDR1 and CDR2: MDHEN, SYDVKM. With 6 bases removed from V and 3 bases from J, the gap between germline ends came to 11 bases. CDR3 sequence: CASSPPEDYGYTF. The CDR3 DNA follows: TGTGCCAGCAGCCCGCCTGAAGACTATGGCTACACCTTC.

The gene calls are TRBV2 and TRBJ2-7; D may be TRBD1 (6 bases). The germline V gene has CDR1 SNHLY and CDR2 FYNNEI. The CDR3 runs 14 residues. Between the trimmed V and J ends, which lost 6 bases and 0 bases, there was a span of 12 bases. CDR3 loop: CASRRQDLSYEQYF. CDR3 sequence (DNA): TGTGCCAGCAGGAGACAGGATCTCTCCTACGAGCAGTACTTC.

The chain links TRBV19 to TRBJ2-4; D not resolved. This CDR3 contains 16 residues. Germline CDR1 is LNHDA and CDR2 is SQIVND (reference sequence). Deletions cut 4 bases from V and 2 bases from J, with 15 bases between. In DNA, the CDR3 is TGTGCCAGTAGTACACAAAGGGCGCAGACCAAAAACATTCAGTACTTC. Translation gives CASSTQRAQTKNIQYF.

The CDR3 reads CASSLGETGPVYEQYF. The CDR3 nucleotides read TGTGCCAGCAGCTTAGGAGAGACAGGGCCAGTCTACGAGCAGTACTTC. This chain uses TRBV7-2 with TRBJ2-7; 7 positions agree with TRBD1. The CDR3 loop spans 16 amino acids. V was clipped by 1 base and J by 3 bases; unmatched bases: 9. CDR1 is SGHTA, CDR2 FQGNSA, per germline.

The rearrangement links TRBV29-1 to TRBJ2-5; no clear D. The CDR3 is 11 amino acids. V gave up 8 bases and J gave up 1 base, with 8 bases separating them. The germline V gene encodes CDR1 SQVTM and CDR2 ANQGSEA. CDR3 sequence (DNA): TGCAGCCCCAGGTTCCAAGAGACCCAGTACTTC. Its protein is CSPRFQETQYF.

The chain combines TRBV5-1 with TRBJ2-4; D not resolved. The CDR3 extends over 15 amino acids. The V gene's germline CDR1 is SGHRS and CDR2 YFSETQ. V was clipped by 0 bases and J by 1 base, with 8 bases between them. The chain's CDR3 is CASSLEGRAKNIQYF. The CDR3, as DNA: TGCGCCAGCAGCTTGGAGGGCCGGGCCAAAAACATTCAGTACTTC.

The rearrangement links TRBV12-5 to TRBJ1-1; D remains ambiguous. Germline loops: CDR1 LGHNT, CDR2 FRNRAP. This CDR3 is 11 amino acids long. Deletions cut 7 bases from V and 8 bases from J, with 11 bases between. The CDR3 coding sequence is TGTGCTAGTGCCATAGAAGGAGAAGCTTTCTTT. Its protein is CASAIEGEAFF. Together with reference TRBV12-5 and TRBJ1-1, the CDR3 gives the full variable domain: DARVTQTPRHKVTEMGQEVTMRCQPILGHNTVFWYRQTMMQGLELLAYFRNRAPLDDSGMPKDRFSAEMPDATLATLKIQPSEPRDSAVYFCASAIEGEAFFGQGTRLTVV.

The J gene is TRBJ1-2, the V gene TRBV13, with a possible D match to TRBD1 (5 bases). Germline V lookup: CDR1 PRHDT, CDR2 FYEKMQ (reference sequence). The CDR3 spans 16 residues. Trimming pared 5 bases from V and 1 base from J, leaving 17 bases between. The CDR3 loop reads CASSPIGDRDNYGYTF. The CDR3 DNA follows: TGTGCCAGCAGCCCCATCGGGGACCGCGATAACTATGGCTACACCTTC.

The chain couples TRBV29-1 to TRBJ2-2; TRBD1 aligns across 12 bases. Germline-derived CDR1 and CDR2 are SQVTM and ANQGSEA. J was trimmed by 4 bases and V by 5 bases; bases with no gene match: 11. The CDR3 length is 17 residues. The CDR3 nucleotides are TGCAGCGTTTACCCGGGACAGGGGGCGCGGGGCACCGGGGAGCTGTTTTTT. The encoded protein is CSVYPGQGARGTGELFF.

This chain uses TRBV6-1 with TRBJ2-7; D might be TRBD1 (6 bases). Between the trimmed V and J ends, which lost 1 base and 0 bases, there was a span of 13 bases. Germline V gives CDR1 MNHNS, CDR2 SASEGT. This CDR3 is built from 16 residues. Here the CDR3 DNA reads TGTGCCAGCAGTGAAGAGGACAGTAGGAGCTCCTACGAGCAGTACTTC. Its protein product is CASSEEDSRSSYEQYF.

The chain uses TRBV30 and TRBJ2-4; D is uncertain. The germline CDR1 and CDR2 sequences are GTSNPN and SVGIG (reference sequence). V was trimmed by 2 bases and J by 8 bases, leaving 10 bases between them. The CDR3 runs 12 residues. The CDR3 bases are TGTGCCTGGAGTCTCGCCGTGGACATTCAGTACTTC. This sequence encodes CAWSLAVDIQYF.

This clone was seen a handful of times. This rearrangement joins TRBV30 to TRBJ2-5; possible D gene TRBD1, 5 bases. The CDR3 runs to 12 residues. Germline V gene lookup returns CDR1 GTSNPN and CDR2 SVGIG (reference sequence). Trimming took 3 bases from V and 3 from J, leaving 8 bases between them. CDR3 DNA sequence: TGTGCCTGGAGCCAAGGGGAAGAGACCCAGTACTTC. Its translation: CAWSQGEETQYF. The complete variable domain, with remaining parts taken from reference TRBV30 and TRBJ2-5, reads SQTIHQWPATLVQPVGSPLSLECTVEGTSNPNLYWYRQAAGRGLQLLFYSVGIGQISSEVPQNLSASRPQDRQFILSSKKLLLSDSGFYLCAWSQGEETQYFGPGTRLLVL.

The CDR3 reads CASSQGTENEKLFF. CDR3 nucleotide sequence: TGCGCCAGCAGCCAGGGGACGGAGAATGAAAAACTGTTTTTT. The rearrangement links TRBV4-3 to TRBJ1-4; possibly TRBD1 for D (5 bases). Trimming took off 3 bases at V and 5 bases at J, with 10 bases between the two ends. The length of the CDR3 is 14 residues. Per the germline V gene, CDR1 is LGHNA and CDR2 is YSLEER.

The chain joins TRBV4-2 to TRBJ1-4, with D possibly TRBD1 on 5 matching bases. There are 15 residues in the CDR3. V lost 0 bases and J lost 8, with 13 bases in between. The germline gives CDR1 LGHNA, CDR2 YNFKEQ. This chain's CDR3 is CASSQEWGPTEKLFF. The CDR3 region has the DNA TGTGCCAGCAGCCAAGAATGGGGCCCAACCGAAAAACTGTTTTTT.

J is TRBJ1-1 and V is TRBV18; a weak D match, TRBD1 (5 bases). The CDR3 is 13 amino acids. V lost 1 base to trimming and J lost 3 bases, with 6 bases between them. From germline, CDR1 is KGHSH and CDR2 LQKENI. Here the CDR3 DNA reads TGTGCCAGCTCACCACGGGGGGACACTGAAGCTTTCTTT. The encoded protein is CASSPRGDTEAFF.

This clone has only one observation. The CDR3 spells CASSPLYSGGYNEQFF. CDR3 coding DNA: TGTGCCAGCAGCCCACTATATAGCGGGGGGTACAATGAGCAGTTCTTC. The chain recombines TRBV14 with TRBJ2-1, with 10 bases aligning to TRBD2. This CDR3 has 16 amino acids. V trimming: 4 bases; J trimming: 4 bases; junction bases outside the gene matches: 7. The germline gives CDR1 SGHDN, CDR2 FVKESK.

V is TRBV6-1 and J is TRBJ2-7, with D perhaps TRBD1 (5 bases). The length of the CDR3 is 14 residues. Germline V lookup: CDR1 MNHNS, CDR2 SASEGT. Trimming removed 0 bases at V and 4 bases at J, with 10 bases between. In nucleotides, the CDR3 is TGTGCCAGCAGTGAAGCGTTGACAGATTACGAGCAGTACTTC. It is translated as CASSEALTDYEQYF.

Details on this clone: Compared with germline, one end of the junction differs, possibly owing to a read error. The chain combines TRBV7-7 with TRBJ2-5; 7 nucleotides align to TRBD2. This CDR3 has 13 residues. Germline CDR1 reads SSHAT; CDR2 reads FNYEAQ (reference sequence). The CDR3 sequence is CASSHGGGETQYF. The CDR3 DNA sequence: TGTGCTAGCAGCCATGGGGGGGGAGAGACCCAGTACTTC.

The chain couples TRBV19 to TRBJ1-6, with 9 bases fitting TRBD1. There are 15 residues in the CDR3. The germline V gene has CDR1 LNHDA and CDR2 SQIVND (reference sequence). Trimming at V came to 5 bases and at J to 9 bases, leaving 8 bases not matched to a gene. The CDR3, as DNA: TGTGCCAGTAGTCCTGGGACAGGGAAAGGTTCACCCCTCCACTTT. Translated: CASSPGTGKGSPLHF.

The chain uses TRBV6-6 and TRBJ1-5; D is undetermined. Trimming left V 3 bases short and J 4 bases short, with 7 bases between. The germline V gene encodes CDR1 MNHNY and CDR2 SVGAGI (reference sequence). The CDR3 is 13 residues long. CDR3 nucleotide sequence: TGTGCCAGCAGTTATAATTGGAATCAGCCCCAGCATTTT. It yields the protein CASSYNWNQPQHF.

This clone was counted a single time. This chain links TRBV18 with TRBJ1-4; 7 bases map to TRBD1. Germline V CDR1 and CDR2: KGHSH, LQKENI. The CDR3 extends over 14 amino acids. With 6 bases clipped from V and 8 bases from J, the junction kept 9 bases outside the gene matches. The CDR3 spells CASSRGGATEKLFF. For the CDR3, the DNA is TGTGCCAGCTCCCGAGGGGGCGCGACCGAAAAACTGTTTTTT.

V gene TRBV11-2 combines with J gene TRBJ2-3, with D possibly matching TRBD1 (6 bases). Trimming removed 2 bases from V and 6 bases from J, with 12 bases in between. This CDR3 has 14 amino acids. CDR1 SGHAT and CDR2 FQNNGV come from the germline V gene. The chain's CDR3 is CASSLNGGPDTQYF. The DNA of the CDR3 is TGTGCCAGCAGCTTAAATGGGGGCCCCGATACGCAGTATTTT. The entire variable domain, with the rest obtained from reference TRBV11-2 and TRBJ2-3, is as follows: EAGVAQSPRYKIIEKRQSVAFWCNPISGHATLYWYQQILGQGPKLLIQFQNNGVVDDSQLPKDRFSAERLKGVDSTLKIQPAKLEDSAVYLCASSLNGGPDTQYFGPGTRLTVL.

V usage is TRBV2 and J usage is TRBJ1-2; 8 bases match TRBD1. J lost 3 bases, V lost 2 bases, and 17 bases had no gene match. The CDR3 consists of 19 residues. CDR1 SNHLY and CDR2 FYNNEI come from the germline V gene. CDR3 DNA: TGTGCCAGCAGTGAACAGGGGAGCCATTGGACAGGGTCGGACTATGGCTACACCTTC. Protein sequence: CASSEQGSHWTGSDYGYTF.

This chain uses TRBV14 with TRBJ2-7; 10 nucleotides match TRBD1. Germline values: CDR1 SGHDN, CDR2 FVKESK. The CDR3 has 19 amino acids. The V and J ends lost 1 base and 4 bases, in that order; junction bases with no gene match: 16. Here the CDR3 DNA reads TGTGCCAGCAGCCAAGCAAATCCGGGACAGGGGATTAATTGGTACGAGCAGTACTTC. Translating it yields CASSQANPGQGINWYEQYF.